The clone carrying this TCR beta chain was detected once. The antigen is not known. Three rounds of nested PCR, following a modified ARM-PCR protocol, produced the TCRbeta library. TCRdb itself ran the multiplex PCR reads through MiXCR, one entry per CDR3 protein. This sample has under 150,000 distinct CDR3 sequences, with approximately 72% found just once. There are 13 residues in the CDR3. Germline V gene sequence: CDR1 SQVTM, CDR2 ANQGSEA. This entry belongs to a study of tumor and adjacent non-tumor tissue in lung cancer. For the study at large: Patients comprised about a dozen adenocarcinoma, 2 squamous cell carcinoma and 1 small cell lung cancer.

The template was RNA from unsorted bulk tissue. Newly diagnosed lung cancer patients had thoracic surgery in China, August–November 2014, without prior chemotherapy. The study, taken as a whole, reports: Normal lung showed higher cumulative top 100 clone frequency than tumor. Compared with tumor, normal lung showed significantly lower TCR diversity.

The TCR sequence derives from a man in his sixties with small cell lung cancer. J is TRBJ2-5 and V is TRBV29-1, with 7 nucleotides matching TRBD2. The specimen sequenced was lung tumor tissue. CDR3 sequence reads: CRIDVEGGETQYF. CDR3 sequence (DNA): TGCAGGATTGACGTGGAGGGAGGGGAGACCCAGTACTTC.